These 10 T cell receptor beta chains were all obtained from the same sample, sequenced in a study of response to subunit inactivated influenza vaccine. One entry per CDR3 protein results from TCRdb running MiXCR on the RT-PCR reads. The profile shows roughly 500,000 distinct CDR3 sequences, roughly 23% of them singletons. Source: CD4+ T cells sorted from PBMCs, taken less than 6 days after vaccination. These TCRs come from a man in his forties or fifties who received an inactivated influenza vaccine.

V and J are TRBV11-2 and TRBJ2-3; 7 nucleotides agree with TRBD1. CDR3 length equals 13 residues. With V trimmed by 5 bases and J by 8 bases, 7 bases remained unmatched. From germline, CDR1 is SGHAT and CDR2 FQNNGV. The CDR3 region has the DNA TGTGCCAGCAGCCCCACAGGGGTTCGTACGCAGTATTTT. Protein sequence: CASSPTGVRTQYF.

The sample holds a few counts of this clonotype. The chain employs TRBV12-3 or TRBV12-4 and TRBJ2-3, with 9 positions matching TRBD1. The CDR3 is 14 amino acids. The V gene end was trimmed by 6 bases and the J gene end by 1 base; junction bases not matched to a gene: 2. The CDR3 DNA follows: TGTGCCAGCAGATGGACAGGGGGCACAGATACGCAGTATTTT. Translating gives CASRWTGGTDTQYF.

The chain recombines TRBV6-1 with TRBJ1-1; 8 bases fit TRBD1. V trimming: 5 bases; J trimming: 3 bases; junction bases outside the gene matches: 5. The CDR3 is made up of 14 amino acids. Germline-derived CDR1 and CDR2 are MNHNS and SASEGT. The CDR3 loop reads CASSTLTGDTEAFF. The DNA of the CDR3 is TGTGCCAGCAGTACATTGACAGGGGACACTGAAGCTTTCTTT.

The CDR3 sequence is CASSTGSPNSPLHF. CDR3 DNA sequence: TGCGCCAGCAGCACAGGGTCACCTAATTCACCCCTCCACTTT. The chain carries TRBV5-1 and TRBJ1-6, with D possibly matching TRBD1 (6 bases). V shed 4 bases and J shed 6 bases, with 11 bases lying between them. This CDR3 is built from 14 residues. CDR1 is SGHRS, CDR2 YFSETQ, per germline.

This clonotype was seen only a few times. The V gene is TRBV7-8, the J gene TRBJ1-5; the D is unclear. The germline CDR1 and CDR2 sequences are SGHVS and FQNEAQ. Trimming stripped 2 bases from V and 8 bases from J, with 19 bases between. This CDR3 is 16 amino acids long. Here the CDR3 reads CASSLSGYPVGEPQHF. The CDR3 nucleotides are TGTGCCAGCAGCTTAAGTGGCTATCCCGTGGGTGAGCCCCAGCATTTT.

In nucleotides, the CDR3 is TGTGCCAGCAGTTTATCCCTGGGGCAGGCCGCCTCATCGAACACTGAAGCTTTCTTT. It codes for CASSLSLGQAASSNTEAFF. V usage is TRBV6-2 or TRBV6-3 and J usage is TRBJ1-1, with D maybe TRBD1 (5 bases). Per germline, CDR1 MNHEY and CDR2 SVGEGT. The CDR3 totals 19 residues. V lost 4 bases, J lost 1 base, and 25 bases lay in between.

V and J are TRBV5-1 and TRBJ1-2; 8 bases map to TRBD1. The CDR3 totals 15 residues. Germline V CDR1 and CDR2: SGHRS, YFSETQ. V was clipped by 0 bases and J by 11 bases; unmatched bases: 12. DNA of the CDR3: TGCGCCAGCAGCTTGGCTCCGTCTCAGGGGGCCGGGTACACCTTC. Its protein is CASSLAPSQGAGYTF.

This sequence joins TRBV29-1 and TRBJ1-3, with D possibly TRBD1 on 6 matching bases. Germline V gives CDR1 SQVTM, CDR2 ANQGSEA. Trimming shortened V by 7 bases and J by 4 bases, and 11 bases separated the two germline ends. The CDR3 runs to 12 residues. CDR3 region: CSARGIGNTIYF. The DNA of the CDR3 is TGCAGCGCCAGGGGAATAGGAAACACCATATATTTT.

This clonotype was counted a few times. The rearrangement links TRBV4-2 to TRBJ2-7; 9 positions match TRBD2. There are 17 residues in the CDR3. Germline CDR1 and CDR2: LGHNA and YNFKEQ. Losses at the gene ends were 0 bases for V and 7 bases for J; bases not matched to a gene: 13. The CDR3 protein is CASSQDSLAGIREEQYF. The CDR3 region has the DNA TGTGCCAGCAGCCAAGATTCCCTAGCGGGAATTCGGGAGGAGCAGTACTTC.

V usage is TRBV20-1 and J usage is TRBJ2-1; D unresolved. The CDR3 length is 13 residues. Germline assignment: CDR1 DFQATT and CDR2 SNEGSKA (reference sequence). The germline V and J ends were trimmed by 3 bases and 0 bases, with 6 bases remaining between them. The CDR3 bases are TGCAGTGCTAGGGAGACCTCCTACAATGAGCAGTTCTTC. This gives the protein CSARETSYNEQFF.